This TCR beta chain is from a study of CD8+CD57+ T cells in acquired aplastic anemia. Genomic DNA served as template for TCR beta VDJ and CDR3 profiling. From the reads, TCRdb called clonotypes with MiXCR, one entry per CDR3 protein. The sample lists a few hundred thousand distinct CDR3 sequences; 40% to 60% were seen once. Sequenced patients had shown CD8+CD57+ cell expansion by flow cytometry. Trimming took off 3 bases at V and 5 bases at J, with 22 bases between the two ends. The CDR3 has 17 amino acids. The germline V gene has CDR1 MDHEN and CDR2 SYDVKM. Sequencing used sorted CD4+, CD8+, or CD8+CD57+ T cells (not recorded which) from PBMCs. The chain is built from TRBV28 and TRBJ2-5, with TRBD1 as a possible D gene (8 bases). The TCR was taken from a human donor with aplastic anemia. CDR3 coding DNA: TGTGCCAGCAGTTTTGGGGGGGGCAGGGGGCGATTTGAGACCCAGTACTTC. Translating gives CASSFGGGRGRFETQYF.